This entry is about one T cell receptor beta chain. Original data processing: Scientists estimated how many nucleated cells there were by amplifying reference gene primers. Using immunoSEQ multiplex PCR, the repertoire was profiled, and TCRdb retains in-frame clones only, with some absent. That table gives V, J and clone size, and the DNA gave D and trimming. The sample shows more than 70,000 clones, roughly 90% of them seen only once. The data derive from a study of blood T cell repertoires in COVID-19. Study in general: Italy, Spain and the United States were the sources of the convalescent and acute COVID-19 samples. The cDNA or gDNA used as material had been derived from T cells, B-cell-depleted T cells, or PBMCs.

The clonotype comes from a human donor in a cohort sampled during active COVID-19. The sequenced sample was peripheral blood.

For the CDR3, the DNA is TGTGCCAGCACTTGGTACAGGGTGAGTCGTAATGAGCAGTTCTTC. This gives the protein CASTWYRVSRNEQFF. The V call is TRBV6-5, the J call TRBJ2-1, with D perhaps TRBD1 (6 bases). V lost 7 bases and J 7 bases, leaving 20 bases between the germline ends. CDR3 size: 15 residues. Germline V gene data show CDR1 as MNHEY and CDR2 as SVGAGI.